Here is one TCR beta chain with its context. Clones were sequenced by immunoSEQ multiplex PCR, and TCRdb holds only the in-frame ones, with some missing. The profile shows approximately 190,000 clones, approximately 84% of them singletons. This CDR3 has 15 residues. Germline V gene lookup returns CDR1 LGHDT and CDR2 YNNKEL (reference sequence). The germline V and J ends were trimmed by 1 base and 2 bases, with 9 bases remaining between them. This sample is drawn from a study of blood T cell repertoires in COVID-19. The sequencing sample was made of peripheral blood. This clonotype originated in a man older than 75 with acute or convalescent COVID-19. The genes are TRBV3-1 (or the pseudogene TRBV3-2) and TRBJ1-3; D is undetermined. CDR3 sequence: CASSQGRGAGNTIYF. The DNA for the CDR3 is TGTGCCAGCAGCCAAGGACGGGGTGCTGGAAACACCATATATTTT.